This T cell receptor beta chain is drawn from a study of blood T cell repertoires in COVID-19. Across the whole study: PBMCs, B-cell-depleted T cells, or T cells provided the cDNA or gDNA that made up the material.

With 0 bases clipped from V and 4 bases from J, the junction kept 4 bases outside the gene matches. Germline V gene lookup returns CDR1 SGDLS and CDR2 YYNGEE. The CDR3 loop spans 15 amino acids. The repertoire was sequenced with immunoSEQ multiplex PCR; TCRdb's copy has only in-frame clones and lacks some. Of tens of thousands of clones in the sample, about 89% were seen once. The chain combines TRBV9 with TRBJ1-2, with 9 bases fitting TRBD1. The sequencing sample was made of peripheral blood. The TCR sequence derives from a man aged 65-85 years with active or convalescent COVID-19. CDR3 nucleotides: TGTGCCAGCAGCGTAGAACAGGGGGCGGCCTATGGCTACACCTTC. Translation: CASSVEQGAAYGYTF.